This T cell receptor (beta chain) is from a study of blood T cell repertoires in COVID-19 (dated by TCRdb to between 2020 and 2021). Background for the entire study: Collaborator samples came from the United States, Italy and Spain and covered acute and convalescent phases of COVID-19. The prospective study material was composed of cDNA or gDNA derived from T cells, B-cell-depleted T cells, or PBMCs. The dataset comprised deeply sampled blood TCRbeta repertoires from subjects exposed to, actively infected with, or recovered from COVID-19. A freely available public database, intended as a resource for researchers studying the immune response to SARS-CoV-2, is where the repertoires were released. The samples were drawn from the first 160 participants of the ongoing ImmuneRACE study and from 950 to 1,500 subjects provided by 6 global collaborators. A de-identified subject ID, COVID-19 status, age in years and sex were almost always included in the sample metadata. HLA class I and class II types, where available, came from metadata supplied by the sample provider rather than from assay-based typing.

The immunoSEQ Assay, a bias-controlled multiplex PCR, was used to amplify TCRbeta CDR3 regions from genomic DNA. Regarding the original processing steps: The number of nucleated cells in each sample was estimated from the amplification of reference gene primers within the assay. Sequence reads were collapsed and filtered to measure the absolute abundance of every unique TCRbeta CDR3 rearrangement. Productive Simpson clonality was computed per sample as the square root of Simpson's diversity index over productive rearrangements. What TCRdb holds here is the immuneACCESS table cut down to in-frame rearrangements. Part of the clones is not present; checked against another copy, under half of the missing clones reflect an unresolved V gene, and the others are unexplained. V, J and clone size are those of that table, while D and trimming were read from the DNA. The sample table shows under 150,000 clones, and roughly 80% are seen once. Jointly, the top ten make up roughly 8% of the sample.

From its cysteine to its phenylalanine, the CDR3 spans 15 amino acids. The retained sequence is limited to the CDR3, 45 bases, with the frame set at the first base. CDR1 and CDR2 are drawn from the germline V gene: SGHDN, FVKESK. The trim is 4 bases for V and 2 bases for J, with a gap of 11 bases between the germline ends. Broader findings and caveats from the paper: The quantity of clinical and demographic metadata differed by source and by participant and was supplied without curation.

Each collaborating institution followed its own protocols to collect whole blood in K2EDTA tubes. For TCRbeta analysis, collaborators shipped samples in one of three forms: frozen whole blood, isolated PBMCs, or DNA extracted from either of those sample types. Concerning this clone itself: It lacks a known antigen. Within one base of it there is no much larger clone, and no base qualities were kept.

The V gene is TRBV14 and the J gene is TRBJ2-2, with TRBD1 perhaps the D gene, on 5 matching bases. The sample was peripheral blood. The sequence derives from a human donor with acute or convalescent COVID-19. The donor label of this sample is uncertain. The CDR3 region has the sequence CASSPRTINTGELFF. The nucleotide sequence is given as TGTGCCAGCAGCCCCAGGACAATAAACACCGGGGAGCTGTTTTTT.